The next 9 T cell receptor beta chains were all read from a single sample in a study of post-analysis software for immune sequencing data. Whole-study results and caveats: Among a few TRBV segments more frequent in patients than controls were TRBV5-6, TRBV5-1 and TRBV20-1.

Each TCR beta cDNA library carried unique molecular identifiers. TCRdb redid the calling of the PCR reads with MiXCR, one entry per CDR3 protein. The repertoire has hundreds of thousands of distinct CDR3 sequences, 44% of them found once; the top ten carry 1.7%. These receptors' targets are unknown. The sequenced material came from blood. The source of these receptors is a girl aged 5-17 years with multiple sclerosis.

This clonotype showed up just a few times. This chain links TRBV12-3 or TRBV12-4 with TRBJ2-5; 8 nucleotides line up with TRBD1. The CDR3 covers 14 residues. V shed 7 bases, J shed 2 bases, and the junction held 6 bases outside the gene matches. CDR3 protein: CASTDRGGQETQYF. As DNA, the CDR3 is TGTGCCAGCACCGACAGGGGAGGACAAGAGACCCAGTACTTC.

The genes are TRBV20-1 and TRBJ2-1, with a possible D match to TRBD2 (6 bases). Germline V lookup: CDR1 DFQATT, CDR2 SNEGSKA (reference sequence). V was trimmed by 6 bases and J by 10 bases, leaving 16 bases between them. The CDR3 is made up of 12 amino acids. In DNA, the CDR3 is TGCAGTGCCTTCGGGACTTATGAAGAGCAGTTCTTC. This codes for CSAFGTYEEQFF.

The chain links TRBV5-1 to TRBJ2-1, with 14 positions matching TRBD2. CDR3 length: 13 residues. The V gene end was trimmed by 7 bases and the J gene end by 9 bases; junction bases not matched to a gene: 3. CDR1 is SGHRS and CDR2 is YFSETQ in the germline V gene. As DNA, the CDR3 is TGCGCCAGCGGACTAGCGGGGGGAGGTGAGCAGTTCTTC. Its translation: CASGLAGGGEQFF.

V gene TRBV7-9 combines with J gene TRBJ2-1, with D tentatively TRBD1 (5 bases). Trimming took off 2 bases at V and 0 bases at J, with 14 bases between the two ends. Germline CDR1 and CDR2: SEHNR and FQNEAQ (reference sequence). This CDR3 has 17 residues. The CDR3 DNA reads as TGTGCCAGCAGCTTAACGGTGACAGTTAGCTCCTACAATGAGCAGTTCTTC. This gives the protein CASSLTVTVSSYNEQFF.

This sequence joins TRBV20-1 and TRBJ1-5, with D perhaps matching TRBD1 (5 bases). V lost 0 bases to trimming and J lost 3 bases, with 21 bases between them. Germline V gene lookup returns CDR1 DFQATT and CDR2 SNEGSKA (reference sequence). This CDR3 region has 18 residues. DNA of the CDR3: TGCAGTGCTAGAGATTCCTCTATAGTGGGGCTTGTCAATCAGCCCCAGCATTTT. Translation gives CSARDSSIVGLVNQPQHF.

The CDR3 reads CASSLVLSDTQYF. The CDR3 DNA reads TGTGCCAGCAGCTTAGTTTTATCAGATACGCAGTATTTT. The chain carries TRBV7-9 and TRBJ2-3; D gene uncertain. This CDR3 comprises 13 residues. Per the germline V gene, CDR1 is SEHNR and CDR2 is FQNEAQ (reference sequence). The V end lost 1 base, the J end lost 4 bases, and 6 bases lay between the germline ends.

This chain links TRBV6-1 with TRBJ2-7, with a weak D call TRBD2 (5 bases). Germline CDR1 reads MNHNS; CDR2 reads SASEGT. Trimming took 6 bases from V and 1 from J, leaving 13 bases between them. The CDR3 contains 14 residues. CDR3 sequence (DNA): TGTGCCAGCAGCGAACCCGGACTTTCCTACGAGCAGTACTTC. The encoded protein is CASSEPGLSYEQYF.

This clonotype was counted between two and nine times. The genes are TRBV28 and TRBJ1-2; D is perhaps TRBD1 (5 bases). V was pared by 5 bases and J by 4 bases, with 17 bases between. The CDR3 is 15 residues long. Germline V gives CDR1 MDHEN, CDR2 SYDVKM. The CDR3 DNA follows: TGTGCCAGCAGTAAGGGCCAGGGTGGTAGCTATGGCTACACCTTC. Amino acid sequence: CASSKGQGGSYGYTF.

CDR3 sequence: CASSVVAGGYPEAFF. In DNA, the CDR3 is TGTGCCAGCAGTGTGGTGGCAGGAGGGTATCCTGAAGCTTTCTTT. This rearrangement joins TRBV6-4 to TRBJ1-1, with D uncertain. This CDR3 region has 15 residues. From germline, CDR1 is MRHNA and CDR2 SNTAGT. Trimming stripped 4 bases from V and 6 bases from J, with 18 bases between.